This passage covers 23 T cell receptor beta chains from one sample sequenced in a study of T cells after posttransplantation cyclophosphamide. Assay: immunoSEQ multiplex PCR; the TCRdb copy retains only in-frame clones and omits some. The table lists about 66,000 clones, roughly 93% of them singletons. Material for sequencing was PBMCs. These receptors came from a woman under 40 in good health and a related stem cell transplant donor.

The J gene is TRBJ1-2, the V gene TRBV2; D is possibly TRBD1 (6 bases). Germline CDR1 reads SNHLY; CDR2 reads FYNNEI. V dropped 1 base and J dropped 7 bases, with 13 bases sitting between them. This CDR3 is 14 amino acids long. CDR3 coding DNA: TGTGCCAGCAGTGAAGAGGCAGGGGTTCGTGGCTACACCTTC. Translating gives CASSEEAGVRGYTF.

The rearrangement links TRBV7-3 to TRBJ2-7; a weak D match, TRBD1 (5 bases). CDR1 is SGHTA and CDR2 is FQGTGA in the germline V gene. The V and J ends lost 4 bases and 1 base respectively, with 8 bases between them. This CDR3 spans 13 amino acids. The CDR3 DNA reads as TGTGCCAGCAGCTCCTCAGGGTCCTACGAGCAGTACTTC. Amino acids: CASSSSGSYEQYF. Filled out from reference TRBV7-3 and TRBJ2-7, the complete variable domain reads GAGVSQTPSNKVTEKGKYVELRCDPISGHTALYWYRQSLGQGPEFLIYFQGTGAADDSGLPNDRFFAVRPEGSVSTLKIQRTERGDSAVYLCASSSSGSYEQYFGPGTRLTVT.

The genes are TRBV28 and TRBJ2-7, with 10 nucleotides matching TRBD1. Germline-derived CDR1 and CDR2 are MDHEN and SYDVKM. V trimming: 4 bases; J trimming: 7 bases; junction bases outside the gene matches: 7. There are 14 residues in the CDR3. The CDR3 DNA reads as TGTGCCAGCAGTTCGTTCGGGACAGGGGAAGAGCAGTACTTC. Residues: CASSSFGTGEEQYF.

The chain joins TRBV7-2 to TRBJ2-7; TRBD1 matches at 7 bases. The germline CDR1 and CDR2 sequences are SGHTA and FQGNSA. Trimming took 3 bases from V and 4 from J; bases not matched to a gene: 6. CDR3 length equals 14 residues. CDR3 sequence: CASSFWTGPYEQYF. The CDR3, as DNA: TGTGCCAGCAGCTTCTGGACAGGACCATACGAGCAGTACTTC.

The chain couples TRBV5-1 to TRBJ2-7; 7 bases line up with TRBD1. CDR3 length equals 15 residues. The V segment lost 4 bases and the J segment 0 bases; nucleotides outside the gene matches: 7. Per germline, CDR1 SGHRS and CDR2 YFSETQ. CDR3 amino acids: CASSQGDTYSYEQYF. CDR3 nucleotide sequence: TGCGCCAGCAGCCAGGGGGACACCTACTCCTACGAGCAGTACTTC.

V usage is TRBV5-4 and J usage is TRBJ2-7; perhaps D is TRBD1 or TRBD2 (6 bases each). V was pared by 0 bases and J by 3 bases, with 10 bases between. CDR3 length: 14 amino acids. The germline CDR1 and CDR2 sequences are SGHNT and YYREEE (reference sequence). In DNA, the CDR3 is TGTGCCAGCAGCTTGGGGGGGGCCGGCTACGAGCAGTACTTC. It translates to CASSLGGAGYEQYF.

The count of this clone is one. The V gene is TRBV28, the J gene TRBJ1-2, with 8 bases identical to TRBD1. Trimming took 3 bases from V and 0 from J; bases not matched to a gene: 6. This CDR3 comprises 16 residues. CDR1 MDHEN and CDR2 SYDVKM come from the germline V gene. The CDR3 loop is CASSFNRGVTNYGYTF. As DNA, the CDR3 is TGTGCCAGCAGTTTTAACAGGGGGGTGACTAACTATGGCTACACCTTC.

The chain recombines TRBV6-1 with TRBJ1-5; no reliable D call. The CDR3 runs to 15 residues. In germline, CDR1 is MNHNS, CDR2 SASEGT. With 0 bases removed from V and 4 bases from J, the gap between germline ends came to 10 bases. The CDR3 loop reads CASSEAPDENQPQHF. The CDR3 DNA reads TGTGCCAGCAGTGAAGCGCCGGACGAAAATCAGCCCCAGCATTTT.

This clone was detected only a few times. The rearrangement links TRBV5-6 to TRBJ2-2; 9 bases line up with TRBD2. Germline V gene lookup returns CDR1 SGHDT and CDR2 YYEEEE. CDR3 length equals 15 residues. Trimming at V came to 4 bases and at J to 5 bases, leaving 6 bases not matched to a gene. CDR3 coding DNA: TGTGCCAGCAGCCTAGCGGGGTTTCCAACCGGGGAGCTGTTTTTT. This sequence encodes CASSLAGFPTGELFF.

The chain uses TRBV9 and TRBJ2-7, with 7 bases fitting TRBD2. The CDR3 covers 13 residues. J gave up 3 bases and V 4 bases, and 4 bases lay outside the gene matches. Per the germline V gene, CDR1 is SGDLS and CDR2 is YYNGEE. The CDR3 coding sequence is TGTGCCAGCAGCCTAGGGAGGGACTACGAGCAGTACTTC. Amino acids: CASSLGRDYEQYF.

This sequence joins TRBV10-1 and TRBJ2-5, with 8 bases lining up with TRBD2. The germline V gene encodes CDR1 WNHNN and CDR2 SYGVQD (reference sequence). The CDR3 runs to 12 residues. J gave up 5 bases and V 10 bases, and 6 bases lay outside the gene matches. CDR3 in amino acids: CATLGGGETQYF. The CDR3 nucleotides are TGCGCCACTTTAGGCGGGGGGGAGACCCAGTACTTC.

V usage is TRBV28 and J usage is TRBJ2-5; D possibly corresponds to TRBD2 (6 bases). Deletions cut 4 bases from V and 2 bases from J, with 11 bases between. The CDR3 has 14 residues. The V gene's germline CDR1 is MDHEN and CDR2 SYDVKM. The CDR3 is CASSSPGVQETQYF. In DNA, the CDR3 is TGTGCCAGCAGTTCACCGGGGGTGCAAGAGACCCAGTACTTC.

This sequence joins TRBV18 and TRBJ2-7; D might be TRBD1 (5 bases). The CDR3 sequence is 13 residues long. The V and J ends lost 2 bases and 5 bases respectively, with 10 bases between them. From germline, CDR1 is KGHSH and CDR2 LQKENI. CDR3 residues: CASSPGRANEQYF. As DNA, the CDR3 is TGTGCCAGCTCACCAGGCAGGGCCAACGAGCAGTACTTC.

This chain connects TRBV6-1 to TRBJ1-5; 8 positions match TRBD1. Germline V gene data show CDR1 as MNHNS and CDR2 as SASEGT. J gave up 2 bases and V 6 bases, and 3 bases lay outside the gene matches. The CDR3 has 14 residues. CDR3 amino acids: CASRTGEGNQPQHF. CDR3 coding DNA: TGTGCCAGCAGGACAGGGGAGGGCAATCAGCCCCAGCATTTT.

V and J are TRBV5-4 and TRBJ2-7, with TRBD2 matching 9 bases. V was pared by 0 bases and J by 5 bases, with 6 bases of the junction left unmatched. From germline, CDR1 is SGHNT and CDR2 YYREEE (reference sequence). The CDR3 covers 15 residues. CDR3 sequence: CASSLGGLAGNEQYF. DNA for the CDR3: TGTGCCAGCAGCTTGGGGGGGCTAGCGGGGAACGAGCAGTACTTC.

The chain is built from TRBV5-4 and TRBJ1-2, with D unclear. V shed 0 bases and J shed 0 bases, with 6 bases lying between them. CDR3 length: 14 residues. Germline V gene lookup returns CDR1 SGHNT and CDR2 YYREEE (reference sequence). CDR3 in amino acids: CASSLGGTNYGYTF. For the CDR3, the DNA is TGTGCCAGCAGCTTGGGAGGGACTAACTATGGCTACACCTTC.

CDR3 coding DNA: TGTGCCAGCTCACCAACGGACGGGGACACTGAAGCTTTCTTT. This translates into CASSPTDGDTEAFF. The genes are TRBV18 and TRBJ1-1; D is uncertain. Germline V gives CDR1 KGHSH, CDR2 LQKENI. The CDR3 runs 14 residues. The V end lost 2 bases, the J end lost 3 bases, and 10 bases lay between the germline ends.

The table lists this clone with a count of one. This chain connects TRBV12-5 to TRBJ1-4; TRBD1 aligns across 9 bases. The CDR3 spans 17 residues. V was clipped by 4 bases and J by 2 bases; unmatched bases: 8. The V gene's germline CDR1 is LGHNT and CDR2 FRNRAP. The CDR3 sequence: CASGSGQGHPTNEKLFF. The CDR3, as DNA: TGTGCTAGTGGTTCAGGACAGGGGCATCCTACTAATGAAAAACTGTTTTTT.

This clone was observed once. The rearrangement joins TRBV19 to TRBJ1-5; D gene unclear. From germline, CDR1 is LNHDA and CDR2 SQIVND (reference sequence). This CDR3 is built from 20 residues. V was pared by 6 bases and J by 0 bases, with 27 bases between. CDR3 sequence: CASRSPPGSSPEYSNQPQHF. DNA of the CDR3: TGTGCCAGTAGAAGCCCCCCGGGATCCAGCCCCGAATATAGCAATCAGCCCCAGCATTTT.

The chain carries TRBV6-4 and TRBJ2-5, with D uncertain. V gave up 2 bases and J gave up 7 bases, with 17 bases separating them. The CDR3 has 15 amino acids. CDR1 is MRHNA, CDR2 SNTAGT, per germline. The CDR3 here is CASSDVPGPRGTQYF. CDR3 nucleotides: TGTGCCAGCAGTGACGTCCCAGGACCAAGAGGGACCCAGTACTTC.

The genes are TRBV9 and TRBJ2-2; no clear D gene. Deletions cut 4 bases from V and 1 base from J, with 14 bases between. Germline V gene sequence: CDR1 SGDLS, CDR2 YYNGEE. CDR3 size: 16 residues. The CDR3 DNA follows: TGTGCCAGCAGCCCCCGGACCCGTCTGAACACCGGGGAGCTGTTTTTT. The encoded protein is CASSPRTRLNTGELFF. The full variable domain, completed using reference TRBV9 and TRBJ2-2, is DSGVTQTPKHLITATGQRVTLRCSPRSGDLSVYWYQQSLDQGLQFLIQYYNGEERAKGNILERFSAQQFPDLHSELNLSSLELGDSALYFCASSPRTRLNTGELFFGEGSRLTVL.

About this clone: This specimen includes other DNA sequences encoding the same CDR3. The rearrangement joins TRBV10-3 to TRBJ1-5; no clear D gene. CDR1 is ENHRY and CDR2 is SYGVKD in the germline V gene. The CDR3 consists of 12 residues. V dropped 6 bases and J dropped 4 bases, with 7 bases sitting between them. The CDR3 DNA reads TGTGCCATCAGCGACCGTAATCAGCCCCAGCATTTT. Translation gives CAISDRNQPQHF.

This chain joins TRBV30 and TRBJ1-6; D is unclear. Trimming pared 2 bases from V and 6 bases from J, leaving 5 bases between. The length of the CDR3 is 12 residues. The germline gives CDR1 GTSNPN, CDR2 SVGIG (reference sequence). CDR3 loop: CAWSLPNSPLHF. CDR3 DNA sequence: TGTGCCTGGAGTCTTCCTAATTCACCCCTCCACTTT.